This T cell receptor (beta chain) was sequenced during a study of shared T cell receptors in the human thymus listed by TCRdb under 2021. Concerning the study at large: The study examined how self-reactive, shared T-cell receptor alpha chains are generated in the human thymus.

Note on this clone: There is no known antigen for this receptor. No much larger clonotype is one base removed from it; base qualities were not supplied.

The method behind the library was the immunoSEQ multiplex PCR assay. The immuneACCESS repertoire file appears here via TCRdb, limited to in-frame rearrangements. These files lack a portion of the clones; in checked studies, under half of the deficit traces to unresolved V genes, and the cause of the others is not known. The sample table lists some 760,000 clones, approximately 85% of them with a count of one. The ten largest clones take up 0.0095% to 0.011% of the sample. The germline V gene (reference sequence) supplies CDR1 LNHNV and CDR2 YYDKDF. Inclusive of the bounding cysteine and phenylalanine, the CDR3 is 17 residues long. The sequence is cut down to CDR3 DNA, 51 bases in frame from base 1. Clipping removes 3 bases from V and 1 base from J, with 11 as the unmatched junction base count. These records were also assigned to another study, of human thymus T cells. The second study's paper adds: The donors were immunologically healthy infants in Finland who had open corrective cardiac surgery for congenital heart defects. The thymus tissue came from surgical resects taken out during corrective cardiac surgery. Biased V and J gene segment usage appeared to be present in both thymic and peripheral blood repertoires. According to the related research, thymic TCR repertoires were highly overlapping among unrelated individuals. The study described the TCR alpha and beta repertoires in under 10 infant thymus samples and four matching peripheral blood samples. The infant donors were about 6 to 244 days old, and the cohort included a handful of males and a couple of females. Thymocytes were freed from the tissue by mechanical means and kept at -70 degrees C as pellets of roughly 9-30 million cells. A QIAsymphony instrument was used to extract genomic DNA from frozen cell pellets. Using the immunoSEQ multiplex PCR assay, the TCRB and TCRAD loci were amplified from a standardized quantity of quality-controlled genomic DNA. The amplicons spanned the V(D)J region and were long enough to cover the CDR3 and allow V and J genes to be identified. Through the commercial immunoSEQ service, the amplicons were sequenced on an Illumina platform. Primer bias and sequencing errors were corrected as previously described, and TCRAD and TCRB definitions were based on the IMGT database. Analysis of the repertoires was done with immunoSEQ Analyzer 3.0 and VDJTools and included basic statistics, V/J segment usage, diversity estimates, rarefaction and pairwise overlap. Diversity was estimated using the Chao1, ChaoE, Efron-Thisted, Shannon and inverse Simpson indices, and was also estimated on datasets down-sampled to the size of the smallest sample. Repertoire overlap was assessed by strict matching of CDR3 nucleotide sequence, V gene and J gene, and clustering was done by Jaccard-based multidimensional scaling. On average, approximately 790,000 unique TCRB clonotypes were obtained from thymus samples, compared with about 86,000 from blood samples.

The rearrangement combines TRBV15 with TRBJ1-1; 7 bases in between match TRBD1. The sample was thymocytes. The TCR originated in a girl under three years old with a congenital heart defect. Donor details come from another sample of the same person, matched by shared clones. The CDR3 region has the sequence CATSRFYGTERNTEAFF. The DNA is TGTGCCACCAGCAGGTTTTACGGGACAGAGCGGAACACTGAAGCTTTCTTT.